Sequencing of this TCR beta chain was carried out in a study of blood T cell repertoires in COVID-19. Study overall: From the United States, Italy and Spain came samples of acute and convalescent COVID-19. T cells, B-cell-depleted T cells, or PBMCs supplied cDNA or gDNA.

Authors' methods: Nucleated cell counts were estimated from reference gene primer amplification. Produced via immunoSEQ multiplex PCR; TCRdb's table is partial and in-frame only. That table furnishes V, J and clone size, whereas the DNA furnished D and trimming. The sample holds over 250,000 clones, approximately 88% seen once. Enrolled during active infection, Seattle patients were then followed longitudinally. Sequencing was done on a sample of peripheral blood. The TCR was taken from a woman aged 65 to 85 with COVID-19, enrolled during active disease.

DNA of the CDR3: TGTGCCAGCAGCCCGGGACAGAATCTCTACGAGCAGTACTTC. It specifies CASSPGQNLYEQYF. The chain employs TRBV7-9 and TRBJ2-7; 7 bases are shared with TRBD1. This CDR3 has 14 residues. The V segment lost 5 bases and the J segment 3 bases; nucleotides outside the gene matches: 7. Germline-derived CDR1 and CDR2 are SEHNR and FQNEAQ (reference sequence).